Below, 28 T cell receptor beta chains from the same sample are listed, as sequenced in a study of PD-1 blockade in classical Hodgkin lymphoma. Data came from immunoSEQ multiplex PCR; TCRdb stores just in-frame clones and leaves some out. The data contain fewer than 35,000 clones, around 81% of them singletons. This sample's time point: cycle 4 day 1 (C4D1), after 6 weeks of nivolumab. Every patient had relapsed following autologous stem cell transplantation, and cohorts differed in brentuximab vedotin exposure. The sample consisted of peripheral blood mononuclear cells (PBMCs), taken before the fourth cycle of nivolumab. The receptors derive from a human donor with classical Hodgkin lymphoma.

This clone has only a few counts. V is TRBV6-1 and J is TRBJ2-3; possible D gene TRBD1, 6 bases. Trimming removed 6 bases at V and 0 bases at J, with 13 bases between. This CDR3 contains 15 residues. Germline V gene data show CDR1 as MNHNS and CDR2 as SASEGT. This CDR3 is CASRLTGSSTDTQYF. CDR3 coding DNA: TGTGCCAGCAGACTGACAGGTTCTAGCACAGATACGCAGTATTTT.

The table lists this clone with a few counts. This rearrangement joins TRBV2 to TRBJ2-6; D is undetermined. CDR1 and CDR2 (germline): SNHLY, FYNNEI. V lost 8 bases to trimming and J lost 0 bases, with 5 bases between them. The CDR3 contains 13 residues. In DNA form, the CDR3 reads TGTGCCAGCGTCATCTCTGGGGCCAACGTCCTGACTTTC. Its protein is CASVISGANVLTF.

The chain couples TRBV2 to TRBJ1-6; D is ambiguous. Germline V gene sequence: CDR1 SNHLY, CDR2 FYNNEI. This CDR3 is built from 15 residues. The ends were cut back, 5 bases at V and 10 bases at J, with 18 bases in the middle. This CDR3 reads CASSRSPETGSPLHF. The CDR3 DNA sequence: TGTGCCAGCAGTCGAAGTCCCGAGACTGGGTCACCCCTCCACTTT.

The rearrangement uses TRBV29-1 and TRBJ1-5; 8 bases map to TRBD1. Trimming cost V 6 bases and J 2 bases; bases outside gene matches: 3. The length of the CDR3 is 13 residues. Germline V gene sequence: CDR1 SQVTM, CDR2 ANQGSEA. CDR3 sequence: CSVGQAGNQPQHF. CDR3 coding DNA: TGCAGCGTGGGACAGGCGGGCAATCAGCCCCAGCATTTT.

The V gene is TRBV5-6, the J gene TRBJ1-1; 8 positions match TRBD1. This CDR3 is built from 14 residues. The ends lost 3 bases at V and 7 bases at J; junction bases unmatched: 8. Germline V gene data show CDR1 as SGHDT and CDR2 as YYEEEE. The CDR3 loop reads CASSSPGQAGEAFF. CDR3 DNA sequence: TGTGCCAGCAGCTCCCCGGGACAGGCGGGTGAAGCTTTCTTT. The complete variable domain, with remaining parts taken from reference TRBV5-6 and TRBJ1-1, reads DAGVTQSPTHLIKTRGQQVTLRCSPKSGHDTVSWYQQALGQGPQFIFQYYEEEERQRGNFPDRFSGHQFPNYSSELNVNALLLGDSALYLCASSSPGQAGEAFFGQGTRLTVV.

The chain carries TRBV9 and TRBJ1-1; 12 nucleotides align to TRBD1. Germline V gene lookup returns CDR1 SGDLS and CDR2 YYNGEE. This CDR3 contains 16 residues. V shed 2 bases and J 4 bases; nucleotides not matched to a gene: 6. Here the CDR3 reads CASSVGTGGGSTEAFF. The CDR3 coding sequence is TGTGCCAGCAGCGTCGGGACAGGGGGCGGGAGCACTGAAGCTTTCTTT.

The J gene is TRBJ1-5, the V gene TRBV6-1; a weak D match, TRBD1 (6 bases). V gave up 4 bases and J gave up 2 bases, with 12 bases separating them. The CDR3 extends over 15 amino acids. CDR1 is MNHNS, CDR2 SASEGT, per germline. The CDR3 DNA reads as TGTGCCAGCAGTGTTGGGGACAAGGGCAATCAGCCCCAGCATTTT. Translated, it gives CASSVGDKGNQPQHF.

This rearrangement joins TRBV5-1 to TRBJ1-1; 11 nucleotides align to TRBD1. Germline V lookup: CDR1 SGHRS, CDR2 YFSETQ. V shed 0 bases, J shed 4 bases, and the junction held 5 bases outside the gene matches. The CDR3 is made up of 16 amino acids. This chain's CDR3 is CASSLAGTGGGTEAFF. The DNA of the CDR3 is TGCGCCAGCAGCTTGGCCGGGACAGGGGGTGGCACTGAAGCTTTCTTT.

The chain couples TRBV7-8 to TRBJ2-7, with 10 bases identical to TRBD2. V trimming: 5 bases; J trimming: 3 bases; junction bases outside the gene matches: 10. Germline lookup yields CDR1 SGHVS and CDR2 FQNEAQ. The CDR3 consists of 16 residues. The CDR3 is CASSRWGAGGNYEQYF. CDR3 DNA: TGTGCCAGCAGCCGGTGGGGAGCGGGAGGGAACTACGAGCAGTACTTC.

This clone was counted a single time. This chain's CDR3 is CASSEADYHNEQFF. The CDR3 region has the DNA TGTGCCAGCAGCGAGGCCGACTACCACAATGAGCAGTTCTTC. The chain links TRBV7-8 to TRBJ2-1, with D perhaps TRBD2 (5 bases). Trimming pared 5 bases from V and 5 bases from J, leaving 13 bases between. This CDR3 has 14 amino acids. Germline CDR1 and CDR2: SGHVS and FQNEAQ.

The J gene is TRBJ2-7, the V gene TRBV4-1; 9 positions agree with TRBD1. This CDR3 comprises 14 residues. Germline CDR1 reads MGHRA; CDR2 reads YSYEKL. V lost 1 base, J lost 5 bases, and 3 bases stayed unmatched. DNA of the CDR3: TGCGCCAGCAGCCAAGGGACAGGGGCCCACGAGCAGTACTTC. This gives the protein CASSQGTGAHEQYF.

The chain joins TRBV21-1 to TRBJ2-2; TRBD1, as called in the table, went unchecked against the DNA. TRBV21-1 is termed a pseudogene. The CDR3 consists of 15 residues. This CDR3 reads CASSPMGRGTGELFF. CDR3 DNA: TGTGCCAGCAGCCCAATGGGAAGGGGGACCGGGGAGCTGTTTTTT.

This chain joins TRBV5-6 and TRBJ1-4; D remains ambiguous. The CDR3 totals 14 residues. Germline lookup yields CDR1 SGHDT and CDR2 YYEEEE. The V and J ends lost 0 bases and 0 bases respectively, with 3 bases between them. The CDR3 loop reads CASSLGSTNEKLFF. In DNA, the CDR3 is TGTGCCAGCAGCTTGGGATCAACTAATGAAAAACTGTTTTTT.

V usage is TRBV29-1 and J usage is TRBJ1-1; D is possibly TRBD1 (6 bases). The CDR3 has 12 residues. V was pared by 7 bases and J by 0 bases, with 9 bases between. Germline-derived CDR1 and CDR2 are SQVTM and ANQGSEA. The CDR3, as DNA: TGCAGCGGTGGACAGATGAACACTGAAGCTTTCTTT. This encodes CSGGQMNTEAFF.

The DNA for the CDR3 is TGCAGTGCTGACAGGGGTTATGGCTACACCTTC. Its protein is CSADRGYGYTF. The gene calls are TRBV20-1 and TRBJ1-2, with 8 bases matching TRBD1. CDR1 and CDR2 (germline): DFQATT, SNEGSKA (reference sequence). V lost 5 bases and J lost 5; bases outside the gene matches: 1. The CDR3 consists of 11 residues.

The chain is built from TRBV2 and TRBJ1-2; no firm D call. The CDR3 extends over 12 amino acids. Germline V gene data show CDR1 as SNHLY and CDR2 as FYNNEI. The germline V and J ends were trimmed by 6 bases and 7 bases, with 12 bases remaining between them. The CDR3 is CASSAWQGGYTF. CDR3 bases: TGTGCCAGCAGCGCTTGGCAAGGTGGCTACACCTTC. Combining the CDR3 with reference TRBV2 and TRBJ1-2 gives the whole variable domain EPEVTQTPSHQVTQMGQEVILRCVPISNHLYFYWYRQILGQKVEFLVSFYNNEISEKSEIFDDQFSVERPDGSNFTLKIRSTKLEDSAMYFCASSAWQGGYTFGSGTRLTVV.

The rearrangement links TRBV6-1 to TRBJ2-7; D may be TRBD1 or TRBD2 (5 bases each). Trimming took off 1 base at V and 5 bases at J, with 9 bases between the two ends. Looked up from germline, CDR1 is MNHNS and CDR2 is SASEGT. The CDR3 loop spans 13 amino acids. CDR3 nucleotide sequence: TGTGCCAGCAGTGAAGGGCTGGGGGACGAGCAGTACGTC. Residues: CASSEGLGDEQYV.

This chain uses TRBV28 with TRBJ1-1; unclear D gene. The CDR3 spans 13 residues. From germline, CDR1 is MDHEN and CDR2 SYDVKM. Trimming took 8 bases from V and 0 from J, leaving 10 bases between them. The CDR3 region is CASRLLVNTEAFF. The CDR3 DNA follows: TGTGCCAGCCGACTTTTAGTGAACACTGAAGCTTTCTTT.

The CDR3 here is CASSEYPSNQPQHF. The CDR3 DNA is TGTGCCAGCAGTGAATACCCGAGCAATCAGCCCCAGCATTTT. V and J are TRBV6-1 and TRBJ1-5; D gene unclear. The CDR3 runs 14 residues. The V gene lost 2 bases and the J gene lost 1 base, with 6 bases spanning the gap. Germline V gives CDR1 MNHNS, CDR2 SASEGT.

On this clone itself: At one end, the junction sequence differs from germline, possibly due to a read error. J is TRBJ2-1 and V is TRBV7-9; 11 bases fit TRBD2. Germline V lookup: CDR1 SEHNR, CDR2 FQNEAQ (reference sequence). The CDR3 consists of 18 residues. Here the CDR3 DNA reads TGTGCCAGCAGATTAGCGCTAGCGGGAGGAAGCTCCTACAATGAGCAGTTCTTC. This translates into CASRLALAGGSSYNEQFF.

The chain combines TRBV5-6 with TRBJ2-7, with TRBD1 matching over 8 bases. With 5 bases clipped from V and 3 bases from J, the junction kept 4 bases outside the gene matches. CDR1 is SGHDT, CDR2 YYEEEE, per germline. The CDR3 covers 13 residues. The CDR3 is CASSHGTGYEQYV. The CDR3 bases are TGTGCCAGCAGTCACGGGACAGGCTACGAGCAGTACGTC.

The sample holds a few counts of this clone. CDR3 loop: CASYGAVSYSNQPQHF. CDR3 sequence (DNA): TGTGCCAGCTATGGCGCGGTGTCGTATAGCAATCAGCCCCAGCATTTT. The V and J genes are TRBV28 and TRBJ1-5; D is unclear. The length of the CDR3 is 16 residues. Germline V gives CDR1 MDHEN, CDR2 SYDVKM. Trimming left V 8 bases short and J 0 bases short, with 17 bases between.

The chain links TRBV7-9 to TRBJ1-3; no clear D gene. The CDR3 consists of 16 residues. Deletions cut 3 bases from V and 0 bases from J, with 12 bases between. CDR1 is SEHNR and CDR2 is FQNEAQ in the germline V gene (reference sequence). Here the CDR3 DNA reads TGTGCCAGCAGCTTCGGCCTGGGGAACTCTGGAAACACCATATATTTT. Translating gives CASSFGLGNSGNTIYF.

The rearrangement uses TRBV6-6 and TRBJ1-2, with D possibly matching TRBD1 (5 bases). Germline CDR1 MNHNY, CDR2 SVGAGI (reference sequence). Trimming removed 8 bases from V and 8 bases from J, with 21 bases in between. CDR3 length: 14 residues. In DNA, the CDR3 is TGTGCCAGCGGGGACTTGGGGGGGATAGCGGGCTACACCTTC. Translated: CASGDLGGIAGYTF.

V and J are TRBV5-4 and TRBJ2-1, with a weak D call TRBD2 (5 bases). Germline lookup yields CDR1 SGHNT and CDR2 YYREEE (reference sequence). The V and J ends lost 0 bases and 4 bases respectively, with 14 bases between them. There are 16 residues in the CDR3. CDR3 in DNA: TGTGCCAGCAGCTTGGAACTTCGGGGTCCTTACAATGAGCAGTTCTTC. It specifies CASSLELRGPYNEQFF.

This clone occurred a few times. CDR3 DNA: TGTGCCAGCAGCTTGGGACTAGCGGGTCAAGATACGCAGTATTTT. Encoded protein: CASSLGLAGQDTQYF. This chain joins TRBV5-6 and TRBJ2-3; 10 bases agree with TRBD2. The V gene's germline CDR1 is SGHDT and CDR2 YYEEEE. V trimming: 0 bases; J trimming: 5 bases; junction bases outside the gene matches: 3. The CDR3 contains 15 residues.

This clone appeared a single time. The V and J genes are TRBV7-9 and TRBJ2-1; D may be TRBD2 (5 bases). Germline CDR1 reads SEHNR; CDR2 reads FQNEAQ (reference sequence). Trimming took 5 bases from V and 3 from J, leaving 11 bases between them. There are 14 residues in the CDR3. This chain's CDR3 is CASSLLADYNEQFF. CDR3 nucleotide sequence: TGTGCCAGCAGCCTCCTAGCAGACTACAATGAGCAGTTCTTC.

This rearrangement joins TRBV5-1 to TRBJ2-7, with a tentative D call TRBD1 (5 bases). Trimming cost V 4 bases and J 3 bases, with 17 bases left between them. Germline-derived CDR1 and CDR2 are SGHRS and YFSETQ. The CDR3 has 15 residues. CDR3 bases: TGCGCCAGCAGCGGCCCCGACAGAAACGACTACGAGCAGTACGTC. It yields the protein CASSGPDRNDYEQYV.